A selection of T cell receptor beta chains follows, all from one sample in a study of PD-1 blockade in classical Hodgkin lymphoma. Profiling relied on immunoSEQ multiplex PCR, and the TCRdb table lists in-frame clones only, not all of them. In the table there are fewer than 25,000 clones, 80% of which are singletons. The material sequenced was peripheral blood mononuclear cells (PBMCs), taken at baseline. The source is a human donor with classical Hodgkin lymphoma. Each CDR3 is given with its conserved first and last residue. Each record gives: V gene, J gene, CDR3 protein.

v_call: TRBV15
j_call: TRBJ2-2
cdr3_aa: CATSRGLAANTGELFF

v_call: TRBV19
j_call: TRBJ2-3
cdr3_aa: CASTPLGTGTDTQYF

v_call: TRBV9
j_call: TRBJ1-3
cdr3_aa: CASSADQGSGNTIYF

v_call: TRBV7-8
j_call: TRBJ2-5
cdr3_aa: CASSSAGTRETQYF

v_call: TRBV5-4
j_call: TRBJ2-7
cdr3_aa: CASSLGQQYEQYF

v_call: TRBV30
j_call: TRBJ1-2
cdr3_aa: CAWRVDSLNYGYTF

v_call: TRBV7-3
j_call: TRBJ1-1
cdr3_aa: CASSLRGGPEAFF

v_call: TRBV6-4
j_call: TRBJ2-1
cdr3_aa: CASSGSSGADEQFF

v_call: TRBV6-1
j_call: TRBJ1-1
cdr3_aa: CASSVNEQGTEAFF

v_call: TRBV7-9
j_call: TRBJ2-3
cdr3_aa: CASSLAAVSTDTQYF

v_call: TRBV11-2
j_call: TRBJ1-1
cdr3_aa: CASSLGYRVSTEAFF

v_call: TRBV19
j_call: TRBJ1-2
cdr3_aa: CASSIGGFAGYTF

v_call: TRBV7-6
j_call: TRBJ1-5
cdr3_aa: CASSLGQGQPQHF

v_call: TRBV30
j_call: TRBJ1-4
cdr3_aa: CAWSALNEKLFF

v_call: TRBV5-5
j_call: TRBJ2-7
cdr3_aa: CASSLQGGEQYF

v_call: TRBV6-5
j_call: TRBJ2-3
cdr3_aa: CASTRAGYTDTQYF

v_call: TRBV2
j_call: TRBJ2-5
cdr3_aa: CASSPRSPFQETQYF

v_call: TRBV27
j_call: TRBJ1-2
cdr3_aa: CASSLGGFSYGYTF

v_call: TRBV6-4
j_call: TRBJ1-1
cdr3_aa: CASSDSDRVTEAFF

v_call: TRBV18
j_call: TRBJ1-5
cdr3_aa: CASSKGGSGQPQHF

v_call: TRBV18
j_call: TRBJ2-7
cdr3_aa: CATEGDSYEQYF

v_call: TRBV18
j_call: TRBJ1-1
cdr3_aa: CASSPRDMNTEAFF

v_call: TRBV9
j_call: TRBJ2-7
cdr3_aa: CASSWSGGSGEQYF

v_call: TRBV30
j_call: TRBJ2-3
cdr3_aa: CAWSSGRDSTDTQYF

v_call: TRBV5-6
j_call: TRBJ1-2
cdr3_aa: CASSLALQGLANYGYTF

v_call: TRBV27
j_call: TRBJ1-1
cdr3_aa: CASRYREQNTEAFF

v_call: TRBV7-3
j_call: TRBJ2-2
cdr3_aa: CASSLTGRTGELFF

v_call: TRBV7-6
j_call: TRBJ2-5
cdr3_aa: CASSLRMEQETQYF

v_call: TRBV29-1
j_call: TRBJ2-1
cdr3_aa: CSVEEVIHEQFF

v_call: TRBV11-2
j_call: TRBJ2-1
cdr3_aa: CASSRTSGTYNEQFF

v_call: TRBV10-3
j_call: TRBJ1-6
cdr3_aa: CAISDPLILDRRGLNSPLHF

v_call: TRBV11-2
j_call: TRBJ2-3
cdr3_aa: CASRVAGGRDTQYF